This record looks at one T cell receptor beta chain sequence and its context. CDR1 and CDR2 (germline): MDHEN, SYDVKM. V lost 7 bases and J lost 1, with 17 bases in between. This CDR3 region has 15 residues. This specimen belongs to a study of blood T cell repertoires in COVID-19. For the study at large: The United States, Italy and Spain provided the acute and convalescent COVID-19 samples. From T cells, B-cell-depleted T cells, or PBMCs came the material, which was cDNA or gDNA.

Authors' data handling: Estimation of nucleated cell counts was performed using reference gene primer amplification. Assay: immunoSEQ multiplex PCR; the TCRdb copy retains only in-frame clones and omits some. V and J calls and clone size are as listed in that table; D and trimming were resolved from the DNA. The sample contains approximately 52,000 clones, 90% of which appear only once. This chain joins TRBV28 and TRBJ2-7, with a weak D call TRBD2 (6 bases). The sequence derives from a human donor in a cohort sampled during active COVID-19. The sample consisted of peripheral blood. The CDR3 region is CASTLGAGRSYEQYF. The CDR3 DNA is TGTGCCAGCACCCTAGGGGCGGGAAGGTCCTACGAGCAGTACTTC. Supplemented by reference TRBV28 and TRBJ2-7, the full variable domain reads DVKVTQSSRYLVKRTGEKVFLECVQDMDHENMFWYRQDPGLGLRLIYFSYDVKMKEKGDIPEGYSVSREKKERFSLILESASTNQTSMYLCASTLGAGRSYEQYFGPGTRLTVT.